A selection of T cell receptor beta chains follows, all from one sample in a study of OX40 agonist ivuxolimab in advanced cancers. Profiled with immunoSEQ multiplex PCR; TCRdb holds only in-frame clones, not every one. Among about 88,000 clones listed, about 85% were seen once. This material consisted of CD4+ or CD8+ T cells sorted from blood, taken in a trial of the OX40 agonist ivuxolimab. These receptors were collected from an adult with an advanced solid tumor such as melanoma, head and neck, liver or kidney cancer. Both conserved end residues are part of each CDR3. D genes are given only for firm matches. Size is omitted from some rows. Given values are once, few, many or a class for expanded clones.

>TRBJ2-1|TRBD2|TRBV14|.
TGTGCCAGCAGCCCGTCGCAACTAGCGGGAGCTTTCAATGAGCAGTTCTTC
CASSPSQLAGAFNEQFF
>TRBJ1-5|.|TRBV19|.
TGTGCCAGTAGTAAATCGACAGACAATCAGCCCCAGCATTTT
CASSKSTDNQPQHF
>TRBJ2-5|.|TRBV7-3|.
TGTGCCAGCAGCCAATTTGGGGGTCTACTTCGAGAGACCCAGTACTTC
CASSQFGGLLRETQYF
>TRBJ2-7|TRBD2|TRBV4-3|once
TGCGCCAGCAGCCAAGATCCGGGGCGGGAGCACGAGCAGTACTTC
CASSQDPGREHEQYF
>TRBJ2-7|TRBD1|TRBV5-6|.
TGTGCCAGCAGCAACGAGAGGCAGGGGGCGCGTTACGAGCAGTACTTC
CASSNERQGARYEQYF
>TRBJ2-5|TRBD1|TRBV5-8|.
TGTGCCAGCAGCTTGGGAGCCGGGACAGGGGGCTGGAAAGAGACCCAGTACTTC
CASSLGAGTGGWKETQYF
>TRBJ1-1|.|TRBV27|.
TGTGCCAGCAGTTTCGGACAGTCGCCGAACACTGAAGCTTTCTTT
CASSFGQSPNTEAFF
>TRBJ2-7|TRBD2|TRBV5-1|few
TGCGCCAGCAGCTTGGGGCTAGCGGGAGACCCGATCTCCTACGAGCAGTACTTC
CASSLGLAGDPISYEQYF
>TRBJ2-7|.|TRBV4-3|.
TGCGCCAGCAGCCCAGGGGAGGGTAACTCCTACGAGCAGTACTTC
CASSPGEGNSYEQYF
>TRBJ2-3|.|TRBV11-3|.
TGTGCCAGCAGCCCAGAGGCGAATACGCAGTATTTT
CASSPEANTQYF
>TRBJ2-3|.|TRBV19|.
TGTGCCAGTACCTCCCCGCGGACCCACGGAGATACGCAGTATTTT
CASTSPRTHGDTQYF
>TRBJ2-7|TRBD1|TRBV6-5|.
TGTGCCAGCAGTAGCCGGGACAGGGACTACGAGCAGTACTTC
CASSSRDRDYEQYF
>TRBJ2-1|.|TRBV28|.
TGTGCCAGCAGAAAACCTAGCGCGAGCTCCTACAATGAGCAGTTCTTC
CASRKPSASSYNEQFF
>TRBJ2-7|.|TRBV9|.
TGTGCCAGCAGCGTAGCAGGGAGTACGAGACAGTACTTC
CASSVAGSTRQYF
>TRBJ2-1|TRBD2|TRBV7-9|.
TGTGCCAGCAGCTTAAGTTACCCCGGGGCTAGCGGTTACAATGAGCAGTTCTTC
CASSLSYPGASGYNEQFF
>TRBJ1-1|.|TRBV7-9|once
TGTGCCAGCAGCTTTGTGGGGAACACTGAAGCTTTCTTT
CASSFVGNTEAFF
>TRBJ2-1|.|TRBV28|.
TGTGCCAGCAACCTAGGTGGGGCGGCGCAGTTCTTC
CASNLGGAAQFF
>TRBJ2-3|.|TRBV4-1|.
TGCGCCAGCAGCCTCCTGGGAGATACGCAGTATTTT
CASSLLGDTQYF
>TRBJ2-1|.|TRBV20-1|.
TGCAGTGCTGATACTATCAATGAGCAGTTCTTC
CSADTINEQFF
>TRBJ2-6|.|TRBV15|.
TGTGCCACCAGCAGAGCGGTCGGAGACTCTGGGGCCAACGTCCTGACTTTC
CATSRAVGDSGANVLTF
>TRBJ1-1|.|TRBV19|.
TGTGCCAGTAGTCCTCTCCTCCCCGGGGGCGTGAACACTGAAGCTTTCTTT
CASSPLLPGGVNTEAFF
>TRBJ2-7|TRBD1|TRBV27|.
TGTGCCAGCAGTGAGACAGGGTACGACTACGAGCAGTACTTC
CASSETGYDYEQYF
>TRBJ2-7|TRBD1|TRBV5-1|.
TGCGCCAGCAGCTTGGAAGGGACAGGCTACGAGCAGTACTTC
CASSLEGTGYEQYF
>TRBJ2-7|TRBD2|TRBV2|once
TGTGCCAGCAGCCCTAGGCTAGCGGATTCCTACGAGCAGTACTTC
CASSPRLADSYEQYF
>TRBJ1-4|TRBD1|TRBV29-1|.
TGCAGCGTTGCGAGGGGGCAGGGTGAAAAACTGTTTTTT
CSVARGQGEKLFF
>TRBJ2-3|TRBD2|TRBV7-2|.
TGTGCCAGCAGCTTAGAGAGGGTGGGACTAGCGGGAGCCCCAGATACGCAGTATTTT
CASSLERVGLAGAPDTQYF
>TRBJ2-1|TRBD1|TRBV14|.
TGTGCCAGCAGCCGGGACAGGGGCAATGAGCAGTTCTTC
CASSRDRGNEQFF
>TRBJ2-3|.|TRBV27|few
TGTGCCAGCAGTTTATCGAGGGCAGATACGCAGTATTTT
CASSLSRADTQYF
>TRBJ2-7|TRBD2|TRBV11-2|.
TGTGCCAGCAGCTTAGTCCCTAGCGGGAGCTCCTACGAGCAGTACTTC
CASSLVPSGSSYEQYF
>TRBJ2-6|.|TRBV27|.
TGTGCCAGCAAGGGCGTCTACTCTGGGGCCAACGTCCTGACTTTC
CASKGVYSGANVLTF